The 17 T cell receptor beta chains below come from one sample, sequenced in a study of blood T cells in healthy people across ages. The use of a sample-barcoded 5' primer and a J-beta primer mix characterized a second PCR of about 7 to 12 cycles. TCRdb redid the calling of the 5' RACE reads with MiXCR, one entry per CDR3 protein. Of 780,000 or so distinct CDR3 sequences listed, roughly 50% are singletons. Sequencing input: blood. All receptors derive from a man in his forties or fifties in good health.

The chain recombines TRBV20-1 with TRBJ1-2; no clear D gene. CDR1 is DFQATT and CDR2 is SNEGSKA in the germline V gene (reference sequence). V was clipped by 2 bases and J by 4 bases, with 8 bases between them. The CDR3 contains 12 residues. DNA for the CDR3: TGCAGTGCTAGATTGGACGCCTATGGCTACACCTTC. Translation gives CSARLDAYGYTF.

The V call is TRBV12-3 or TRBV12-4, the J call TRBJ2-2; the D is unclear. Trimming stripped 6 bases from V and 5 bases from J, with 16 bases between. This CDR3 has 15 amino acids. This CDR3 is CASSLVRMLTGELFF. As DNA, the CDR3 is TGTGCCAGCAGCCTCGTCAGGATGTTGACCGGGGAGCTGTTTTTT.

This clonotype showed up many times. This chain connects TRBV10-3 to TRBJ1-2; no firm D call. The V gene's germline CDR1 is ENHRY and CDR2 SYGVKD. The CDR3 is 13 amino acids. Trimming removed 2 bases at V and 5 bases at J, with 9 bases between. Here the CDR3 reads CAISEKERYGYTF. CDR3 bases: TGTGCCATCAGTGAGAAGGAACGATATGGCTACACCTTC.

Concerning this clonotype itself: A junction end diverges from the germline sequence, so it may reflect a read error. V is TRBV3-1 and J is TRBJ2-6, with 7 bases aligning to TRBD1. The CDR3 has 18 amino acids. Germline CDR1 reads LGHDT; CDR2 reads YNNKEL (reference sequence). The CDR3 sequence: CASSQNRGRISGTNVLTF. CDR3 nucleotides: TGTGCCAGCAGCCAAAATAGGGGGCGCATCTCTGGGACCAACGTCCTGACTTTC. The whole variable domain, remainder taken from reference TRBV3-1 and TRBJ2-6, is DTAVSQTPKYLVTQMGNDKSIKCEQNLGHDTMYWYKQDSKKFLKIMFSYNNKELIINETVPNRFSPKSPDKAHLNLHINSLELGDSAVYFCASSQNRGRISGTNVLTFGAGSRLTVL.

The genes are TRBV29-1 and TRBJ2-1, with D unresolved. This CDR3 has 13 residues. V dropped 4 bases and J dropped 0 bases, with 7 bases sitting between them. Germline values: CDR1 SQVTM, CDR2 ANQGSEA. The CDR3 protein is CSVAVSSYNEQFF. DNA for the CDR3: TGCAGCGTTGCTGTTAGCTCCTACAATGAGCAGTTCTTC.

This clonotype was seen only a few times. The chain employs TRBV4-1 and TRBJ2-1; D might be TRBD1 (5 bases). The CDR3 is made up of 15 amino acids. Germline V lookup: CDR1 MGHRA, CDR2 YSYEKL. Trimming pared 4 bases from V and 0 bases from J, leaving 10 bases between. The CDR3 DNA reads TGCGCCAGCAGCCCCTCGCAGGGCTCCTACAATGAGCAGTTCTTC. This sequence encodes CASSPSQGSYNEQFF.

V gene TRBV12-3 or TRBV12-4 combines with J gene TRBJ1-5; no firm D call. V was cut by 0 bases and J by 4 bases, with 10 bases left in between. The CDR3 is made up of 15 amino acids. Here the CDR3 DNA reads TGTGCCAGCAGTTTAGCGCTCGGGGTGAATCAGCCCCAGCATTTT. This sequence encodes CASSLALGVNQPQHF.

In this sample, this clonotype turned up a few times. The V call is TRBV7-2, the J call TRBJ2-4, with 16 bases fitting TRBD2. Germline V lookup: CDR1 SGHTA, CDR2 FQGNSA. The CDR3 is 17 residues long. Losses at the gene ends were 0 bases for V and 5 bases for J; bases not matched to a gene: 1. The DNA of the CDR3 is TGTGCCAGCAGCTTAGCGGGGACTAGCGGGAGGGAAAACATTCAGTACTTC. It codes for CASSLAGTSGRENIQYF.

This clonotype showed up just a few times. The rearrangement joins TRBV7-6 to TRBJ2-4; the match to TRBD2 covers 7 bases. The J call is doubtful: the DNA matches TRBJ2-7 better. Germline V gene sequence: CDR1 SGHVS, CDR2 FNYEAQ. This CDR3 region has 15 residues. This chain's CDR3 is CASSQGAGEGYEQYF. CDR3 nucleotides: TGTGCCAGCAGCCAAGGTGCGGGAGAAGGCTACGAGCAGTACTTC.

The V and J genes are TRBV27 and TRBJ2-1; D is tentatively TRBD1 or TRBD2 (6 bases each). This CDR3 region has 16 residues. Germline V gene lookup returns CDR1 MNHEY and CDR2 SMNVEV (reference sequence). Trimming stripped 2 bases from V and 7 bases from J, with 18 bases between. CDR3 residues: CASSLRDSRQANEQFF. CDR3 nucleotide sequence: TGTGCCAGCAGTTTAAGGGACTCACGACAGGCTAATGAGCAGTTCTTC.

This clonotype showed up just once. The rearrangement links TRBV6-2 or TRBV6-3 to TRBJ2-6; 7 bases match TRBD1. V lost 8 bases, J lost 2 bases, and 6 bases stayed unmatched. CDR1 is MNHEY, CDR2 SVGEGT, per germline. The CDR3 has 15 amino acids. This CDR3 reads CASFKQGTGANVLTF. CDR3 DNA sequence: TGTGCCAGCTTCAAACAGGGGACTGGGGCCAACGTCCTGACTTTC.

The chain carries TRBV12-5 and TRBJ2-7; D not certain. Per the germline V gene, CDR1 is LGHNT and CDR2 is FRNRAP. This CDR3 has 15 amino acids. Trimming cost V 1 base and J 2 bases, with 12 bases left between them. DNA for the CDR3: TGTGCTAGTGGTTTGGCCCGGACGAGACCCTACGAGCAGTACTTC. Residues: CASGLARTRPYEQYF.

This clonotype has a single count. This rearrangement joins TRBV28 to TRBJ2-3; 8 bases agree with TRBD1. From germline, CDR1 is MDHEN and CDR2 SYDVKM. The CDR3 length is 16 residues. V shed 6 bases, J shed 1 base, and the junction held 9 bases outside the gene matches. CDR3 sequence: CASRHRDRRRTDTQYF. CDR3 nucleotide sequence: TGTGCCAGCAGACACCGGGACAGGAGACGCACAGATACGCAGTATTTT. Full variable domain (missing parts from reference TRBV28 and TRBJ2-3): DVKVTQSSRYLVKRTGEKVFLECVQDMDHENMFWYRQDPGLGLRLIYFSYDVKMKEKGDIPEGYSVSREKKERFSLILESASTNQTSMYLCASRHRDRRRTDTQYFGPGTRLTVL.

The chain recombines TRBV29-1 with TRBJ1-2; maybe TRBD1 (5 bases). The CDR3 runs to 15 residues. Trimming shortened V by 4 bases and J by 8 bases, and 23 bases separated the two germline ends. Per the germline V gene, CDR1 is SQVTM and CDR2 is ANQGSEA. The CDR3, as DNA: TGCAGCGTTGTTACGGGCGGGGGAGGCAGTAGAGGCTACACCTTC. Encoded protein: CSVVTGGGGSRGYTF. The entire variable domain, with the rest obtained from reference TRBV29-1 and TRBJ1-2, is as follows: SAVISQKPSRDICQRGTSLTIQCQVDSQVTMMFWYRQQPGQSLTLIATANQGSEATYESGFVIDKFPISRPNLTFSTLTVSNMSPEDSSIYLCSVVTGGGGSRGYTFGSGTRLTVV.

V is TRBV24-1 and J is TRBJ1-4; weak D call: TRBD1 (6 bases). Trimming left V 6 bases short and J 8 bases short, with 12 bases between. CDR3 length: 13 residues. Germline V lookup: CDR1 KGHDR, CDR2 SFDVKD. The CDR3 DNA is TGTGCCACCAGTAGGTCAGGGGAAGAAAAACTGTTTTTT. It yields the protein CATSRSGEEKLFF.

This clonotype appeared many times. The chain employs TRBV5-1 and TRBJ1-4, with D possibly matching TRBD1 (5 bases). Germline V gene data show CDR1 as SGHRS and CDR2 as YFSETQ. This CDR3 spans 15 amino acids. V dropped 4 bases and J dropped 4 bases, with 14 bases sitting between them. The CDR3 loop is CASSPQGRINEKLFF. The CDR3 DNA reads TGCGCCAGCAGCCCCCAGGGACGGATTAATGAAAAACTGTTTTTT.

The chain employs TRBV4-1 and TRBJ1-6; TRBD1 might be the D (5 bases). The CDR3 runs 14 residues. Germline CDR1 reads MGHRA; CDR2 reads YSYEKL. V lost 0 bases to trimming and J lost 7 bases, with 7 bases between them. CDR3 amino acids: CASSQDGGNSPLHF. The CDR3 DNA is TGCGCCAGCAGCCAAGATGGGGGAAATTCACCCCTCCACTTT.